This record looks at one T cell receptor beta chain sequence and its context. Method: immunoSEQ multiplex PCR; TCRdb's copy keeps in-frame clones and lacks some. This sample has about 140,000 clones, with 89% found just once. This sample was included in a study of control samples from healthy donors and cancer patients. CDR1 is SNHLY and CDR2 is FYNNEI in the germline V gene. The CDR3 is 16 residues long. V was pared by 2 bases and J by 2 bases, with 12 bases between. The V call is TRBV2, the J call TRBJ1-4; the D gene is possibly TRBD1 (5 bases). This sequence originates from a man aged 25 to 45 in good health. The sequenced sample consisted of blood. The CDR3, as DNA: TGTGCCAGCAGTGAATTAGGCGGGGCGACTAATGAAAAACTGTTTTTT. Amino acid sequence: CASSELGGATNEKLFF.